This is a list of T cell receptor beta chains from one sample in a study of PD-1 blockade in classical Hodgkin lymphoma. TCRdb's table, derived via immunoSEQ multiplex PCR, lists solely in-frame clones and lacks some. The sample lists about 100,000 clones; around nine tenths were seen once. Sequencing was performed on peripheral blood mononuclear cells (PBMCs), taken before the second cycle of nivolumab. These receptors all come from a human donor with classical Hodgkin lymphoma. CDR3s include the opening cysteine and the closing phenylalanine or tryptophan. Fields, in order: D gene, clone size, V gene, J gene, CDR3 protein, CDR3 DNA. A D gene is named only where the DNA matches it firmly. Not every row has a clone size; where given, it reads once, few, many or a size class.

d_gene: NA
abundance: NA
v_gene: TRBV7-2
j_gene: TRBJ2-2
CDR3aa: CASSLIRPLNTGELFF
CDR3nt: TGTGCCAGCAGCTTAATTAGACCCTTGAACACCGGGGAGCTGTTTTTT

d_gene: TRBD1
abundance: once
v_gene: TRBV7-8
j_gene: TRBJ2-7
CDR3aa: CASSLGTGIYEQYF
CDR3nt: TGTGCCAGCAGCTTAGGGACAGGGATCTACGAGCAGTACTTC

d_gene: NA
abundance: NA
v_gene: TRBV7-2
j_gene: TRBJ2-1
CDR3aa: CASSKDYEQFF
CDR3nt: TGTGCCAGCAGCAAAGACTATGAGCAGTTCTTC

d_gene: TRBD2
abundance: NA
v_gene: TRBV13
j_gene: TRBJ2-7
CDR3aa: CASSLAGGSSYEQYF
CDR3nt: TGTGCCAGCAGCTTAGCGGGGGGGTCCTCCTACGAGCAGTACTTC

d_gene: NA
abundance: NA
v_gene: TRBV7-2
j_gene: TRBJ2-5
CDR3aa: CASSSTGPRETQYF
CDR3nt: TGTGCCAGCAGCTCCACAGGGCCTCGAGAGACCCAGTACTTC

d_gene: NA
abundance: NA
v_gene: TRBV2
j_gene: TRBJ1-6
CDR3aa: CASRQRFYNSPLHF
CDR3nt: TGTGCCAGCCGTCAGAGGTTCTATAATTCACCCCTCCACTTT

d_gene: NA
abundance: once
v_gene: TRBV9
j_gene: TRBJ2-7
CDR3aa: CASSVATKGEQYF
CDR3nt: TGTGCCAGCAGCGTAGCTACGAAGGGGGAGCAGTACTTC

d_gene: NA
abundance: NA
v_gene: TRBV14
j_gene: TRBJ1-1
CDR3aa: CASSQGGRLTEAFF
CDR3nt: TGTGCCAGCAGCCAAGGAGGACGGCTCACTGAAGCTTTCTTT

d_gene: TRBD2
abundance: NA
v_gene: TRBV6-5
j_gene: TRBJ2-3
CDR3aa: CASSYSGGSTDTQYF
CDR3nt: TGTGCCAGCAGTTACAGCGGGGGGAGCACAGATACGCAGTATTTT

d_gene: TRBD2
abundance: NA
v_gene: TRBV30
j_gene: TRBJ2-3
CDR3aa: CAWSAGLAGGLTDTQYF
CDR3nt: TGTGCCTGGAGTGCGGGACTAGCGGGGGGCCTCACAGATACGCAGTATTTT

d_gene: TRBD1
abundance: NA
v_gene: TRBV5-1
j_gene: TRBJ2-7
CDR3aa: CASSAGQGGPLYEQYF
CDR3nt: TGCGCCAGCAGCGCAGGACAGGGAGGTCCTCTCTACGAGCAGTACTTC

d_gene: NA
abundance: NA
v_gene: TRBV7-9
j_gene: TRBJ2-7
CDR3aa: CASSQGLSYEQYF
CDR3nt: TGTGCCAGCAGCCAGGGACTCTCATACGAGCAGTACTTC

d_gene: NA
abundance: NA
v_gene: TRBV11-2
j_gene: TRBJ1-5
CDR3aa: CASSPRTSGGQDTQHF
CDR3nt: TGTGCCAGCAGCCCCCGGACTAGCGGGGGGCAAGATACGCAGCATTTT

d_gene: NA
abundance: NA
v_gene: TRBV4-3
j_gene: TRBJ2-7
CDR3aa: CASSQDASGAYEQYF
CDR3nt: TGCGCCAGCAGCCAAGACGCGTCAGGGGCCTACGAGCAGTACTTC

d_gene: NA
abundance: NA
v_gene: TRBV18
j_gene: TRBJ2-1
CDR3aa: CASSPLSGEIYNEQFF
CDR3nt: TGTGCCAGCTCACCACTTTCCGGGGAGATATACAATGAGCAGTTCTTC

d_gene: NA
abundance: NA
v_gene: TRBV2
j_gene: TRBJ1-1
CDR3aa: CASSLDIPNTEAFF
CDR3nt: TGTGCCAGCAGTCTGGACATCCCGAACACTGAAGCTTTCTTT

d_gene: NA
abundance: NA
v_gene: TRBV7-9
j_gene: TRBJ1-1
CDR3aa: CASRGAEAFF
CDR3nt: TGTGCCAGCAGGGGCGCTGAAGCTTTCTTT

d_gene: NA
abundance: NA
v_gene: TRBV10-3
j_gene: TRBJ2-7
CDR3aa: CAILEGGSYEQYF
CDR3nt: TGTGCCATACTCGAAGGGGGGTCCTACGAGCAGTACTTC

d_gene: TRBD2
abundance: NA
v_gene: TRBV4-3
j_gene: TRBJ2-7
CDR3aa: CASSEFSGGAYEQYF
CDR3nt: TGCGCCAGCAGCGAATTTAGCGGGGGGGCCTACGAGCAGTACTTC

d_gene: NA
abundance: NA
v_gene: TRBV7-3
j_gene: TRBJ1-2
CDR3aa: CASSLTPSPYGYTF
CDR3nt: TGTGCCAGCAGCTTGACGCCAAGCCCCTATGGCTACACCTTC

d_gene: TRBD2
abundance: once
v_gene: TRBV7-9
j_gene: TRBJ2-1
CDR3aa: CASSPTYRSGGRNEQFF
CDR3nt: TGTGCCAGCAGCCCCACATATAGGAGCGGGGGGCGCAATGAGCAGTTCTTC

d_gene: NA
abundance: NA
v_gene: TRBV7-2
j_gene: TRBJ2-1
CDR3aa: CASSLVALYNEQFF
CDR3nt: TGTGCCAGCAGCTTAGTAGCCTTATACAATGAGCAGTTCTTC

d_gene: NA
abundance: few
v_gene: TRBV27
j_gene: TRBJ1-2
CDR3aa: CASSHGAAGYTF
CDR3nt: TGTGCCAGCAGTCATGGTGCTGCCGGCTACACCTTC

d_gene: NA
abundance: NA
v_gene: TRBV4-2
j_gene: TRBJ2-5
CDR3aa: CASSSNEITEETQYF
CDR3nt: TGTGCCAGCAGCTCCAATGAAATTACAGAAGAGACCCAGTACTTC

d_gene: NA
abundance: NA
v_gene: TRBV7-3
j_gene: TRBJ2-5
CDR3aa: CASSLGASGTQYF
CDR3nt: TGTGCCAGCAGCTTAGGCGCCTCGGGGACCCAGTACTTC

d_gene: NA
abundance: NA
v_gene: TRBV27
j_gene: TRBJ2-1
CDR3aa: CASSFQGGYNEQFF
CDR3nt: TGTGCCAGCAGTTTTCAGGGGGGCTACAATGAGCAGTTCTTC

d_gene: NA
abundance: NA
v_gene: TRBV7-2
j_gene: TRBJ1-2
CDR3aa: CASSLAGGPLAGGGYTF
CDR3nt: TGTGCCAGCAGCTTAGCGGGAGGTCCCCTAGCGGGTGGTGGCTACACCTTC

d_gene: NA
abundance: NA
v_gene: TRBV30
j_gene: TRBJ1-5
CDR3aa: CAGSGGSNQPQHF
CDR3nt: TGTGCCGGGTCAGGAGGAAGCAATCAGCCCCAGCATTTT

d_gene: NA
abundance: NA
v_gene: TRBV6-6
j_gene: TRBJ2-7
CDR3aa: CATSGETYEQYF
CDR3nt: TGTGCCACCTCGGGGGAGACCTACGAGCAGTACTTC

d_gene: NA
abundance: few
v_gene: TRBV6-6
j_gene: TRBJ1-1
CDR3aa: CASSTGRAEAFF
CDR3nt: TGTGCCAGCAGTACAGGGAGGGCTGAAGCTTTCTTT

d_gene: TRBD1
abundance: NA
v_gene: TRBV23-1
j_gene: TRBJ1-1
CDR3aa: CASSPDGQGGHQMNTEAFF
CDR3nt: TGCGCCAGCAGTCCAGACGGACAGGGCGGACATCAAATGAACACTGAAGCTTTCTTT

d_gene: TRBD1
abundance: NA
v_gene: TRBV6-6
j_gene: TRBJ2-7
CDR3aa: CASSYGDRAEQYF
CDR3nt: TGTGCCAGCAGTTACGGTGACAGGGCCGAGCAGTACTTC

d_gene: NA
abundance: NA
v_gene: TRBV7-7
j_gene: TRBJ1-3
CDR3aa: CASSPTEGSGNTIYF
CDR3nt: TGTGCCAGCAGCCCGACAGAGGGGTCTGGAAACACCATATATTTT

d_gene: NA
abundance: NA
v_gene: TRBV5-5
j_gene: TRBJ1-2
CDR3aa: CASRVADDYGYTF
CDR3nt: TGTGCCAGCAGGGTGGCAGACGACTATGGCTACACCTTC

d_gene: NA
abundance: NA
v_gene: TRBV5-5
j_gene: TRBJ2-7
CDR3aa: CASSLASRLDVYEQYF
CDR3nt: TGTGCCAGCAGCTTGGCCTCGAGACTAGACGTTTACGAGCAGTACTTC

d_gene: NA
abundance: NA
v_gene: TRBV11-2
j_gene: TRBJ1-1
CDR3aa: CASSLIELSPWTEAFF
CDR3nt: TGTGCCAGCAGCTTGATCGAACTCAGCCCATGGACTGAAGCTTTCTTT

d_gene: NA
abundance: NA
v_gene: TRBV2
j_gene: TRBJ2-7
CDR3aa: CARGISYEQYF
CDR3nt: TGTGCCAGAGGCATTTCCTACGAGCAGTACTTC

d_gene: NA
abundance: NA
v_gene: TRBV7-8
j_gene: TRBJ2-5
CDR3aa: CASSLGDQETQYF
CDR3nt: TGTGCCAGCAGCTTGGGGGACCAAGAGACCCAGTACTTC

d_gene: NA
abundance: once
v_gene: TRBV11-2
j_gene: TRBJ2-5
CDR3aa: CASSLIGLETQYF
CDR3nt: TGTGCCAGCAGCTTGATCGGTTTGGAGACCCAGTACTTC

d_gene: TRBD1
abundance: NA
v_gene: TRBV11-2
j_gene: TRBJ1-2
CDR3aa: CASSSGTGHGYTF
CDR3nt: TGTGCCAGCAGCTCCGGGACAGGGCATGGCTACACCTTC

d_gene: NA
abundance: NA
v_gene: TRBV28
j_gene: TRBJ1-3
CDR3aa: CASSPGSGNTIYF
CDR3nt: TGTGCCAGCAGTCCAGGGTCCGGAAACACCATATATTTT

d_gene: NA
abundance: NA
v_gene: TRBV9
j_gene: TRBJ2-3
CDR3aa: CASSDADTQYF
CDR3nt: TGTGCCAGCAGCGATGCAGATACGCAGTATTTT

d_gene: TRBD1
abundance: NA
v_gene: TRBV4-3
j_gene: TRBJ2-7
CDR3aa: CASSQATGTYEQYF
CDR3nt: TGCGCCAGCAGCCAAGCGACAGGGACCTACGAGCAGTACTTC

d_gene: TRBD1
abundance: once
v_gene: TRBV28
j_gene: TRBJ1-6
CDR3aa: CASRRQGRRSPLHF
CDR3nt: TGTGCCAGCAGGAGACAGGGGAGGAGGTCACCCCTCCACTTT

d_gene: TRBD1
abundance: NA
v_gene: TRBV7-6
j_gene: TRBJ1-5
CDR3aa: CASSPDRGFQPQHF
CDR3nt: TGTGCCAGCAGCCCTGACAGGGGGTTTCAGCCCCAGCATTTT

d_gene: NA
abundance: NA
v_gene: TRBV11-2
j_gene: TRBJ2-6
CDR3aa: CASSDRTQQSRANVLTF
CDR3nt: TGTGCCAGCAGCGATCGGACGCAACAAAGTCGGGCCAACGTCCTGACTTTC

d_gene: NA
abundance: NA
v_gene: TRBV5-1
j_gene: TRBJ2-6
CDR3aa: CASSWGSGANVLTF
CDR3nt: TGCGCCAGCAGCTGGGGCTCCGGGGCCAACGTCCTGACTTTC